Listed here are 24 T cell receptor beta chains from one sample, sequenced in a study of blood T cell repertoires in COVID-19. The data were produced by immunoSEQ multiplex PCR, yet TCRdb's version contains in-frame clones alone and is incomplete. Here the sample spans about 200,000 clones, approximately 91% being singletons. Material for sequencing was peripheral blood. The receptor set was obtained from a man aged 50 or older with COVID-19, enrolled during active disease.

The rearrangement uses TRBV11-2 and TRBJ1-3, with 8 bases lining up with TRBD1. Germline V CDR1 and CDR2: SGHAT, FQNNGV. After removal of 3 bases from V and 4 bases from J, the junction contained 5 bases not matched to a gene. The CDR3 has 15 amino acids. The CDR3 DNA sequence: TGTGCCAGCAGCTTGACAGGGGCATCAGGAAACACCATATATTTT. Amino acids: CASSLTGASGNTIYF.

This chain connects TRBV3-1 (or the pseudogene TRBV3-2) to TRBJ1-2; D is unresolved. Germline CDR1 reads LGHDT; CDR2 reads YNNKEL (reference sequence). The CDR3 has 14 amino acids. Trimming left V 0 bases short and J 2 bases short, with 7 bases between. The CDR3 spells CASSQDEQNYGYTF. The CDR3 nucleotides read TGTGCCAGCAGCCAAGATGAGCAAAACTATGGCTACACCTTC.

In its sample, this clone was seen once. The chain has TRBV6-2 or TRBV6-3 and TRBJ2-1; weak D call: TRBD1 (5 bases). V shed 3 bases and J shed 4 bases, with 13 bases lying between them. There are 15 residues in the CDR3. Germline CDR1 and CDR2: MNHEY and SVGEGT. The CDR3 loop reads CASSYKKDSYNEQFF. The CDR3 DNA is TGTGCCAGCAGTTATAAAAAAGACAGTTACAATGAGCAGTTCTTC.

The CDR3 loop reads CAISESGTGVNTEAFF. DNA for the CDR3: TGTGCCATCAGTGAGTCGGGGACAGGGGTGAACACTGAAGCTTTCTTT. This sequence joins TRBV10-3 and TRBJ1-1, with 10 bases matching TRBD1. J lost 0 bases, V lost 0 bases, and 1 base had no gene match. CDR1 ENHRY and CDR2 SYGVKD come from the germline V gene. The CDR3 has 16 residues.

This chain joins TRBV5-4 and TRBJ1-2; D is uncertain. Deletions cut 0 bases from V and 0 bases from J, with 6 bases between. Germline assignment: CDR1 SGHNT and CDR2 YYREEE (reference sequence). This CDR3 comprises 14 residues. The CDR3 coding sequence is TGTGCCAGCAGCTTGGCCCAGGCTAACTATGGCTACACCTTC. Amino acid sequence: CASSLAQANYGYTF.

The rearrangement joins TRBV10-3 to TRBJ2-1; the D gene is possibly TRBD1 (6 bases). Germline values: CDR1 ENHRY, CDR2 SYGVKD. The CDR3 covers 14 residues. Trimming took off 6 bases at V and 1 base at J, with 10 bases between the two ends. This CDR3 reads CAIRAQGSYNEQFF. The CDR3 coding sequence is TGTGCCATCAGAGCACAGGGATCCTACAATGAGCAGTTCTTC.

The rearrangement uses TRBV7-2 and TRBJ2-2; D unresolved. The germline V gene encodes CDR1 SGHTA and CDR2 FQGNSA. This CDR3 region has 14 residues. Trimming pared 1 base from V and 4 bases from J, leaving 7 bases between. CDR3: CASSLEIATGELFF. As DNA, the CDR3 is TGTGCCAGCAGCTTAGAAATAGCCACCGGGGAGCTGTTTTTT.

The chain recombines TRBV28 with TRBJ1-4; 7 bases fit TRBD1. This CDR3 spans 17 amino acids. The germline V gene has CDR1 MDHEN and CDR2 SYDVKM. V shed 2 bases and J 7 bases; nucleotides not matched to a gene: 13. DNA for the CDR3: TGTGCCAGCAGTTTAGGGAGCAGGGGGACCCCGGCTGAAAAACTGTTTTTT. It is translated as CASSLGSRGTPAEKLFF.

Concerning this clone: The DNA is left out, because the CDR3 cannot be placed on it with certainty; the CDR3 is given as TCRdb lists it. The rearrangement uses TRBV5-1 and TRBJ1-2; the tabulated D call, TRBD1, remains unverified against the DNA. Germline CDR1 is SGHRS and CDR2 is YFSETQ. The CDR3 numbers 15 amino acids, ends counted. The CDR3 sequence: CASSFGPGQGGGYTF.

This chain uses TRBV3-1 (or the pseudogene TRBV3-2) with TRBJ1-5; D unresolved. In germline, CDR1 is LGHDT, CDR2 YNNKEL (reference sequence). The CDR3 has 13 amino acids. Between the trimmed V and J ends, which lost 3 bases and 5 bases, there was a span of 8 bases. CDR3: CASSQGDHQPQHF. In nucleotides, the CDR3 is TGTGCCAGCAGCCAGGGAGATCATCAGCCCCAGCATTTT.

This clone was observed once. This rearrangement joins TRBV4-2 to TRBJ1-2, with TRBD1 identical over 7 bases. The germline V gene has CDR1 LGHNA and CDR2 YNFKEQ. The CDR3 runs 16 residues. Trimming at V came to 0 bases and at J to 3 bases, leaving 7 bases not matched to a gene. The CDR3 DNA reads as TGTGCCAGCAGCCAAGATGCACAGGGGATGTACTATGGCTACACCTTC. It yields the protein CASSQDAQGMYYGYTF.

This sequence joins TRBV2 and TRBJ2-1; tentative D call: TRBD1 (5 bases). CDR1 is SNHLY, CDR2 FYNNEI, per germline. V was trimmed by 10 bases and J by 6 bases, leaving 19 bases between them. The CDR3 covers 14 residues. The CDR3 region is CATQGRGEVNEQFF. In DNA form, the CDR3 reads TGTGCCACCCAGGGTCGAGGCGAAGTCAATGAGCAGTTCTTC.

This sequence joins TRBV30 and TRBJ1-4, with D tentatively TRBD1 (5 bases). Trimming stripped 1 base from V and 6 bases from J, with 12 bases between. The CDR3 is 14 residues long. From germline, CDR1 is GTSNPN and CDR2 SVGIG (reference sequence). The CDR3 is CAWSEMGLHEKLFF. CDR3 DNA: TGTGCCTGGAGTGAAATGGGGCTACATGAAAAACTGTTTTTT.

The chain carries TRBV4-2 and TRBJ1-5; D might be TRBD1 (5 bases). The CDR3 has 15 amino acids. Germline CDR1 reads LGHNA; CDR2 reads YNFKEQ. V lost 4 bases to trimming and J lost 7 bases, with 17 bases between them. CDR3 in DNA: TGTGCCAGCAGCCTGAACCGACAGTCAATACAGCCCCAGCATTTT. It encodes CASSLNRQSIQPQHF.

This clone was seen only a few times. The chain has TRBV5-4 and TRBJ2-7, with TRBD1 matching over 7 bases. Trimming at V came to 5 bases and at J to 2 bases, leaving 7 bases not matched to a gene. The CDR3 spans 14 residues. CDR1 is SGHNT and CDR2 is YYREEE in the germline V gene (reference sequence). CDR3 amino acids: CASSPGQIPYEQYF. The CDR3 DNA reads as TGTGCCAGCAGTCCGGGACAGATACCCTACGAGCAGTACTTC.

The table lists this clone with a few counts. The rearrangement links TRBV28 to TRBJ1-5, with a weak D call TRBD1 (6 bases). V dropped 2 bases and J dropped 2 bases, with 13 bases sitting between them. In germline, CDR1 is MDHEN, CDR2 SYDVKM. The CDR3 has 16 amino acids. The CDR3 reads CASSLVQGGGNQPQHF. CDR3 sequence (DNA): TGTGCCAGCAGTTTAGTCCAAGGGGGAGGCAATCAGCCCCAGCATTTT.

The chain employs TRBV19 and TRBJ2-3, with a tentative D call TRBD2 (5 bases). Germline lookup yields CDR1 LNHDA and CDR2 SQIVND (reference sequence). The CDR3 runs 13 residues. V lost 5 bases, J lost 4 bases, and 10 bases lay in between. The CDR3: CASSERTPDTQYF. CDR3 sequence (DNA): TGTGCCAGTAGTGAGCGGACTCCAGATACGCAGTATTTT.

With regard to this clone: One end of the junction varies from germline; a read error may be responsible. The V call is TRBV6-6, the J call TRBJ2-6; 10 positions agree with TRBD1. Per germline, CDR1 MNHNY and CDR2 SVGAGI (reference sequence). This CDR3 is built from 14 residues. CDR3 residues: CASSLGQGDNVLTF. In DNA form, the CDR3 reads TGTGCCAGCAGCCTCGGACAGGGGGACAACGTCCTGACTTTC.

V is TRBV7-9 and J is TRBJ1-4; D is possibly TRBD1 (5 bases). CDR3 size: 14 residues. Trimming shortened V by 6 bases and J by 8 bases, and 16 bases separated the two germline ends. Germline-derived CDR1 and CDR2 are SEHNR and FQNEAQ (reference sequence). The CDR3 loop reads CASRGTGVGEKLFF. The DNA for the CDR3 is TGTGCCAGCAGGGGGACGGGGGTTGGCGAAAAACTGTTTTTT.

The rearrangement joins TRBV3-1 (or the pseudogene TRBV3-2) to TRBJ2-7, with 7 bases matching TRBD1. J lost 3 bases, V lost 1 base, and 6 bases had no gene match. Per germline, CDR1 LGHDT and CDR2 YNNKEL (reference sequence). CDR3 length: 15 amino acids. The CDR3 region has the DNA TGTGCCAGCAGCCAAGGAGACAGGGAGAACTACGAGCAGTACTTC. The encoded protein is CASSQGDRENYEQYF.

CDR3 sequence (DNA): TGTGCCAGAAGCCGATCTCTTCCCAGACGGTCGGAGGCTTTCTTT. Translating gives CARSRSLPRRSEAFF. The chain combines TRBV5-3 with TRBJ1-1; D is unclear. TRBV5-3 is classed as an ORF, of uncertain function. The CDR3 is made up of 15 amino acids. Trimming removed 4 bases at V and 11 bases at J, with 24 bases between.

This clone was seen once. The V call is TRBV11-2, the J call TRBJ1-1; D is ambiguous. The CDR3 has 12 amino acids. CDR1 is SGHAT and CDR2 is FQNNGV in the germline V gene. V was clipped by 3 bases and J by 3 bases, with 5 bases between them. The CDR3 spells CASSFSDTEAFF. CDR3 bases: TGTGCCAGCAGCTTTTCGGACACTGAAGCTTTCTTT.

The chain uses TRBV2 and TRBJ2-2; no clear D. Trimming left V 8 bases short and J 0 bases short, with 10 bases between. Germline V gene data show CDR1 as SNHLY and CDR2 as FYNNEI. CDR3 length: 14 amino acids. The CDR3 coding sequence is TGTGCCAGCGATTGGGCTTCGAACACCGGGGAGCTGTTTTTT. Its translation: CASDWASNTGELFF. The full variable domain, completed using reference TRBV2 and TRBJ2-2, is EPEVTQTPSHQVTQMGQEVILRCVPISNHLYFYWYRQILGQKVEFLVSFYNNEISEKSEIFDDQFSVERPDGSNFTLKIRSTKLEDSAMYFCASDWASNTGELFFGEGSRLTVL.

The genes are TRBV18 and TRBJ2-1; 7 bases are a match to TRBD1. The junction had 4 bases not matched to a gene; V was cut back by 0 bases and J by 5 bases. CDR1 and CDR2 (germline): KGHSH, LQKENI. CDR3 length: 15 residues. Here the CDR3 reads CASSPPGQEDNEQFF. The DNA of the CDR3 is TGTGCCAGCTCACCACCCGGACAGGAAGACAATGAGCAGTTCTTC.